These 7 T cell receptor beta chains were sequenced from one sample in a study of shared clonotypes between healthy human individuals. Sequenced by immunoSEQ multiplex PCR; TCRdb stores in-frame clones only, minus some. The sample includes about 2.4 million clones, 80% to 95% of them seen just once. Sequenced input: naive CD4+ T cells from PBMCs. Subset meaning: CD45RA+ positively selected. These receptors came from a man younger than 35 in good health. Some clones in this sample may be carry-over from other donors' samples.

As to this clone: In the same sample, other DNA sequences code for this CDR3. The CDR3 DNA reads as TGTGCCAGCAGCCAAGGACTAGCGGACTACAATGAGCAGTTCTTC. It yields the protein CASSQGLADYNEQFF. The gene calls are TRBV14 and TRBJ2-1, with 9 bases lining up with TRBD2. The CDR3 runs 15 residues. Germline trimming cut 1 base from V and 3 bases from J; bases unmatched to any gene: 1. The V gene's germline CDR1 is SGHDN and CDR2 FVKESK.

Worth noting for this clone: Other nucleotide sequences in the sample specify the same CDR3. The CDR3 sequence is CASSLQGPPLHF. The CDR3 region has the DNA TGCGCCAGCAGCTTGCAGGGGCCACCCCTCCACTTT. V and J are TRBV5-1 and TRBJ1-6, with D possibly matching TRBD1 (6 bases). Trimming left V 1 base short and J 11 bases short, with 7 bases between. CDR1 is SGHRS, CDR2 YFSETQ, per germline. The CDR3 runs to 12 residues.

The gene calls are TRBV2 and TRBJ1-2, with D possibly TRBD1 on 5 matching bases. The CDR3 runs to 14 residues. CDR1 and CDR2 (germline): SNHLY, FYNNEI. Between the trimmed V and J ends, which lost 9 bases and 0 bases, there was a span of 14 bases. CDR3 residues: CARTGTPSNYGYTF. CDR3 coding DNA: TGTGCCAGAACAGGAACGCCCTCTAACTATGGCTACACCTTC.

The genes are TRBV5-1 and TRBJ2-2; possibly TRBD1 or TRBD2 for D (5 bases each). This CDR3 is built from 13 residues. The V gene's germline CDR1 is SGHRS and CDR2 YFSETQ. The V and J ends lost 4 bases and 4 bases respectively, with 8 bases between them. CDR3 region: CASSPGTTGELFF. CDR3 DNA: TGCGCCAGCAGCCCCGGGACCACCGGGGAGCTGTTTTTT.

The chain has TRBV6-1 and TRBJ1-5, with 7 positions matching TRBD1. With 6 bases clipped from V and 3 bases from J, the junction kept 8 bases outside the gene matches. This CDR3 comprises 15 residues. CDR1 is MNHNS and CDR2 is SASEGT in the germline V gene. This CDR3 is CASSGRQGLNQPQHF. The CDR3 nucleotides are TGTGCCAGCAGCGGGCGACAGGGCCTCAATCAGCCCCAGCATTTT.

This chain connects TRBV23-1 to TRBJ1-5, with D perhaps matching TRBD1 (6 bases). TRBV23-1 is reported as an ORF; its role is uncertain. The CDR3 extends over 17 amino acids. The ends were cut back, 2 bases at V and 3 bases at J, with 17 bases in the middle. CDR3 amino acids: CASSQQNDDRHNQPQHF. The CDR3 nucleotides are TGCGCCAGCAGTCAACAAAACGATGACAGGCACAATCAGCCCCAGCATTTT.

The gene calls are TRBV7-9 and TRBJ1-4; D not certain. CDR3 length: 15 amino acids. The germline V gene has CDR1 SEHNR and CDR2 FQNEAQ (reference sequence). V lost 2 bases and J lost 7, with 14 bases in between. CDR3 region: CASSLSSVRAEKLFF. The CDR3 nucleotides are TGTGCCAGCAGCTTATCCTCAGTTCGTGCTGAAAAACTGTTTTTT.